These 15 T cell receptor beta chains were sequenced from one sample in a study of CD8 T cells in ankylosing spondylitis. Study conclusions and caveats: Within ankylosing spondylitis blood, a TCR beta motif made up of seven to nine highly homologous variants appeared to be characteristic.

Their antigens are not known. TCRdb recomputed calls from the 5' RACE reads with MiXCR, one row per CDR3 protein. The repertoire consists of over 450,000 distinct CDR3 sequences, with roughly 13% occurring once and the leading ten covering under 7.5%. Sequenced material: blood, either unsorted or a sorted T cell fraction (not recorded which). The source of these receptors is a male donor with ankylosing spondylitis.

At least ten counts were recorded for this clonotype. The chain joins TRBV27 to TRBJ2-1; a weak D match, TRBD1 (5 bases). CDR3 length: 15 amino acids. Trimming took 2 bases from V and 10 from J, leaving 18 bases between them. CDR1 and CDR2 (germline): MNHEY, SMNVEV (reference sequence). The CDR3 loop reads CASSLVSGQNHEQFF. The CDR3 coding sequence is TGTGCCAGCAGTTTAGTGTCAGGGCAGAACCACGAGCAGTTCTTC.

The CDR3 spells CASSMGRGVGETQYF. The CDR3 DNA follows: TGCGCCAGCAGCATGGGCAGGGGAGTAGGAGAGACCCAGTACTTC. The V gene is TRBV5-1, the J gene TRBJ2-5, with a weak D call TRBD1 (6 bases). This CDR3 contains 15 residues. Germline V CDR1 and CDR2: SGHRS, YFSETQ. The V end was cut by 4 bases, the J end by 4 bases, with 17 bases between.

This clonotype was counted only a few times. The chain is built from TRBV24-1 and TRBJ2-5, with D uncertain. The germline gives CDR1 KGHDR, CDR2 SFDVKD. This CDR3 is 12 amino acids long. Trimming left V 1 base short and J 5 bases short, with 4 bases between. This CDR3 reads CATSDFSETQYF. In DNA, the CDR3 is TGTGCCACCAGTGATTTTTCGGAGACCCAGTACTTC.

This clonotype has a handful of counts. The V gene is TRBV7-8, the J gene TRBJ2-2; 11 bases are a match to TRBD2. The length of the CDR3 is 16 residues. The germline V gene has CDR1 SGHVS and CDR2 FQNEAQ. The J segment lost 1 base and the V segment lost 3 bases, leaving 1 base of the junction unmatched. The CDR3 is CASSFSGRENTGELFF. Here the CDR3 DNA reads TGTGCCAGCAGCTTTAGCGGGAGGGAGAACACCGGGGAGCTGTTTTTT.

This clonotype was recorded at least ten times. The V and J genes are TRBV5-1 and TRBJ2-1; 9 nucleotides match TRBD2. This CDR3 contains 16 residues. The ends lost 0 bases at V and 3 bases at J; junction bases unmatched: 4. In germline, CDR1 is SGHRS, CDR2 YFSETQ. CDR3 DNA sequence: TGCGCCAGCAGCTTGGCCGGGACTAGCTTCTACAATGAGCAGTTCTTC. Amino acid sequence: CASSLAGTSFYNEQFF.

This clonotype was counted between two and nine times. This sequence joins TRBV10-2 and TRBJ1-1, with D unclear. Germline lookup yields CDR1 WSHSY and CDR2 SAAADI. Trimming removed 2 bases from V and 4 bases from J, with 8 bases in between. CDR3 size: 13 residues. CDR3 sequence: CASSETGLTEAFF. The CDR3 bases are TGCGCCAGCAGTGAGACCGGCCTCACTGAAGCTTTCTTT.

V and J are TRBV2 and TRBJ2-3; D call uncertain. The V end was cut by 6 bases, the J end by 6 bases, with 7 bases between. The CDR3 is 11 residues long. CDR1 is SNHLY and CDR2 is FYNNEI in the germline V gene. The CDR3 protein is CASRAVDTQYF. CDR3 bases: TGTGCCAGCAGGGCAGTGGATACGCAGTATTTT.

The chain couples TRBV11-2 to TRBJ2-2; the D gene is possibly TRBD2 (5 bases). CDR1 is SGHAT and CDR2 is FQNNGV in the germline V gene. CDR3 length: 15 amino acids. Between the trimmed V and J ends, which lost 11 bases and 1 base, there was a span of 17 bases. CDR3 DNA sequence: TGTGCCTCCTTCCCCGGAGGCGGGAACACCGGGGAGCTGTTTTTT. It encodes CASFPGGGNTGELFF. Variable domain in full (rest from reference TRBV11-2 and TRBJ2-2): EAGVAQSPRYKIIEKRQSVAFWCNPISGHATLYWYQQILGQGPKLLIQFQNNGVVDDSQLPKDRFSAERLKGVDSTLKIQPAKLEDSAVYLCASFPGGGNTGELFFGEGSRLTVL.

This clonotype was seen only a few times. The chain links TRBV5-5 to TRBJ2-1; no clear D. Germline V CDR1 and CDR2: SGHKS, YYEKEE (reference sequence). The V end was cut by 4 bases, the J end by 14 bases, with 19 bases between. The CDR3 runs to 13 residues. The CDR3 nucleotides are TGTGCCAGCAGCGAACCTCCCCAATCTGTGGAGTTCTTC. Residues: CASSEPPQSVEFF.

The chain combines TRBV7-9 with TRBJ2-7; 7 nucleotides agree with TRBD2. Trimming took 4 bases from V and 3 from J; bases not matched to a gene: 15. Germline CDR1 SEHNR, CDR2 FQNEAQ (reference sequence). This CDR3 spans 17 amino acids. For the CDR3, the DNA is TGTGCCAGCAGCTACACCCGCGGTGGACTAGTGGGCTACGAGCAGTACTTC. Amino acids: CASSYTRGGLVGYEQYF.

This clonotype has just a few counts. This chain uses TRBV11-2 with TRBJ2-1; 7 nucleotides agree with TRBD2. CDR1 is SGHAT, CDR2 FQNNGV, per germline. V gave up 1 base and J gave up 1 base; unmatched junction bases: 4. CDR3 length: 16 residues. Here the CDR3 reads CASSLVTAGSYNEQFF. The CDR3 DNA follows: TGTGCCAGCAGCTTAGTTACAGCGGGATCCTACAATGAGCAGTTCTTC.

The chain couples TRBV27 to TRBJ2-3; 9 nucleotides agree with TRBD1. Germline values: CDR1 MNHEY, CDR2 SMNVEV (reference sequence). With V trimmed by 6 bases and J by 7 bases, 11 bases remained unmatched. This CDR3 contains 15 residues. The CDR3 sequence: CASSPGQGVLNTQYF. The CDR3 DNA reads as TGTGCCAGCAGCCCGGGACAGGGAGTTCTGAATACGCAGTATTTT.

This clonotype showed up just a few times. The chain combines TRBV7-8 with TRBJ2-1; no definite D call. The CDR3 totals 17 residues. Trimming took off 2 bases at V and 0 bases at J, with 14 bases between the two ends. Germline V gene data show CDR1 as SGHVS and CDR2 as FQNEAQ. CDR3 in amino acids: CASSLSPGSNSYNEQFF. DNA for the CDR3: TGTGCCAGCAGCTTAAGTCCGGGCTCCAACTCCTACAATGAGCAGTTCTTC.

This chain uses TRBV7-9 with TRBJ2-3; 10 nucleotides align to TRBD2. The CDR3 is 17 residues long. V lost 5 bases and J lost 2; bases outside the gene matches: 10. From germline, CDR1 is SEHNR and CDR2 FQNEAQ (reference sequence). CDR3 nucleotide sequence: TGTGCCAGCAGCCCCAAACCAGCGGGAGGGCCCACAGATACGCAGTATTTT. Its protein product is CASSPKPAGGPTDTQYF.

This chain connects TRBV6-4 to TRBJ1-1; no clear D gene. V was cut by 5 bases and J by 0 bases, with 13 bases left in between. This CDR3 contains 15 residues. Germline V lookup: CDR1 MRHNA, CDR2 SNTAGT. As DNA, the CDR3 is TGTGCCAGCAGTCTGTGGTCCGGTTTGAACACTGAAGCTTTCTTT. Amino acid sequence: CASSLWSGLNTEAFF.